This section outlines one T cell receptor beta chain sequence together with its context. Libraries were prepared by immunoSEQ multiplex PCR; TCRdb keeps only in-frame clonotypes and omits some of them. This sample yields 450,000 to 500,000 clones, of which about nine tenths are seen a single time; roughly 0.7% belongs to the top ten. V was cut by 0 bases and J by 5 bases, with 10 bases left in between. The germline CDR1 and CDR2 sequences are LGHNA and YNFKEQ. CDR3 length: 14 residues. These data belong to a study of blood T cell repertoires in COVID-19. V is TRBV4-2 and J is TRBJ1-1; D not resolved. The TCR originated in a woman under 30 who had recovered from COVID-19. Sequenced: PBMCs or T cells enriched from blood (not recorded which). The CDR3 loop is CASSQDSVGTEAFF. The CDR3 DNA is TGTGCCAGCAGCCAAGATTCAGTCGGGACTGAAGCTTTCTTT.